One sample yielded the 24 T cell receptor beta chains listed below, sequenced in a study of T cell responses to AZD1222 COVID-19 vaccine. Some clones are missing from TCRdb's copy, which holds only in-frame ones; the method was immunoSEQ multiplex PCR. This table has around 140,000 clones, just over 90% appearing once. Source: peripheral blood, taken on day 0 of AZD1222 vaccination. The receptors come from an adult in good health.

The chain uses TRBV5-1 and TRBJ1-4, with a weak D call TRBD1 (5 bases). CDR1 is SGHRS and CDR2 is YFSETQ in the germline V gene. The CDR3 extends over 15 amino acids. Trimming cost V 1 base and J 0 bases, with 7 bases left between them. DNA for the CDR3: TGCGCCAGCAGCTTGTCGGGGCCAACTAATGAAAAACTGTTTTTT. It translates to CASSLSGPTNEKLFF.

J is TRBJ2-3 and V is TRBV24-1; D is unclear. The CDR3 loop spans 15 amino acids. The ends were cut back, 3 bases at V and 0 bases at J, with 9 bases in the middle. The germline V gene encodes CDR1 KGHDR and CDR2 SFDVKD. DNA of the CDR3: TGTGCCACCAGTGATGCACCCACCAGCACAGATACGCAGTATTTT. This encodes CATSDAPTSTDTQYF.

The chain recombines TRBV5-1 with TRBJ2-5; TRBD1 matches 9 bases. This CDR3 region has 12 residues. The germline gives CDR1 SGHRS, CDR2 YFSETQ. V shed 5 bases and J 4 bases; nucleotides not matched to a gene: 0. The CDR3 is CASRDRGETQYF. The CDR3 coding sequence is TGCGCCAGCAGGGACAGGGGAGAGACCCAGTACTTC.

The gene calls are TRBV18 and TRBJ2-1; 8 bases are a match to TRBD1. This CDR3 is built from 15 residues. CDR1 is KGHSH, CDR2 LQKENI, per germline. The V segment lost 8 bases and the J segment 4 bases; nucleotides outside the gene matches: 10. CDR3 nucleotides: TGTGCCAGCGCTCAGGGGGCTGAGACTTACAATGAGCAGTTCTTC. Protein: CASAQGAETYNEQFF.

In its sample, this clone was seen once. The V gene is TRBV28, the J gene TRBJ1-5; D is uncertain. The V gene's germline CDR1 is MDHEN and CDR2 SYDVKM. Trimming stripped 4 bases from V and 6 bases from J, with 7 bases between. The CDR3 consists of 12 residues. The DNA of the CDR3 is TGTGCCAGCAGTTCGAGTATTCAGCCCCAGCATTTT. The encoded protein is CASSSSIQPQHF.

This clone was recorded once. The chain links TRBV11-3 to TRBJ2-2, with D unclear. This CDR3 comprises 11 residues. Trimming stripped 6 bases from V and 8 bases from J, with 7 bases between. Germline assignment: CDR1 SGHNT and CDR2 YENEEA. The DNA of the CDR3 is TGTGCCAGCAGGTCCGGAGGGGAGCTGTTTTTT. It yields the protein CASRSGGELFF.

The rearrangement joins TRBV18 to TRBJ2-2, with unresolved D. The CDR3 extends over 17 amino acids. CDR1 KGHSH and CDR2 LQKENI come from the germline V gene. V dropped 1 base and J dropped 5 bases, with 17 bases sitting between them. DNA for the CDR3: TGTGCCAGCTCACCACTTTACGCTAGGGTTACGACCGGGGAGCTGTTTTTT. Amino acid sequence: CASSPLYARVTTGELFF.

The rearrangement uses TRBV24-1 and TRBJ2-1; maybe TRBD1 (5 bases). Trimming pared 4 bases from V and 4 bases from J, leaving 16 bases between. Germline loops: CDR1 KGHDR, CDR2 SFDVKD. The CDR3 has 16 amino acids. The CDR3 protein is CATSDPSGFGYNEQFF. The CDR3 DNA reads TGTGCCACCAGTGACCCATCAGGGTTCGGTTACAATGAGCAGTTCTTC.

This clone was found a few times. The V gene is TRBV19, the J gene TRBJ1-3, with no clear D. Germline V gene sequence: CDR1 LNHDA, CDR2 SQIVND (reference sequence). Deletions cut 7 bases from V and 1 base from J, with 11 bases between. The CDR3 loop spans 14 amino acids. CDR3 region: CASTLLGSGNTIYF. CDR3 DNA: TGTGCCAGTACCCTATTAGGATCTGGAAACACCATATATTTT.

V gene TRBV14 combines with J gene TRBJ2-1, with D perhaps matching TRBD1 (6 bases). CDR3 size: 16 residues. The germline V and J ends were trimmed by 4 bases and 1 base, with 14 bases remaining between them. Germline CDR1 reads SGHDN; CDR2 reads FVKESK. The CDR3 DNA reads TGTGCCAGCAGCCTGTGGGGGCAGGGGTCCTACAATGAGCAGTTCTTC. It encodes CASSLWGQGSYNEQFF.

J is TRBJ2-7 and V is TRBV5-4; tentatively, D is TRBD1 (5 bases). The V end lost 4 bases, the J end lost 0 bases, and 11 bases lay between the germline ends. The V gene's germline CDR1 is SGHNT and CDR2 YYREEE (reference sequence). CDR3 size: 14 residues. CDR3 sequence reads: CASSDRTSSYEQYF. Written as DNA, the CDR3 is TGTGCCAGCAGCGACCGGACAAGCTCCTACGAGCAGTACTTC.

V and J are TRBV19 and TRBJ1-5, with a tentative D call TRBD1 (6 bases). CDR1 and CDR2 (germline): LNHDA, SQIVND (reference sequence). Trimming removed 5 bases from V and 0 bases from J, with 8 bases in between. There are 14 residues in the CDR3. CDR3 sequence: CASSPGASNQPQHF. CDR3 in DNA: TGTGCCAGTAGTCCAGGGGCTAGCAATCAGCCCCAGCATTTT.

The chain's CDR3 is CASRAPNTGELFF. CDR3 in DNA: TGTGCCAGCAGGGCACCGAACACCGGGGAGCTGTTTTTT. This chain uses TRBV6-4 with TRBJ2-2; D not certain. Trimming cost V 6 bases and J 0 bases, with 5 bases left between them. CDR3 size: 13 residues. Germline CDR1 is MRHNA and CDR2 is SNTAGT.

The J gene is TRBJ1-2, the V gene TRBV19; D is perhaps TRBD1 (5 bases). Germline assignment: CDR1 LNHDA and CDR2 SQIVND (reference sequence). The CDR3 totals 14 residues. Trimming shortened V by 7 bases and J by 5 bases, and 17 bases separated the two germline ends. CDR3 DNA sequence: TGTGCCAGTAAAAACGGGGCCCAAGGGTATGGCTACACCTTC. Protein sequence: CASKNGAQGYGYTF.

The chain employs TRBV6-2 or TRBV6-3 and TRBJ1-2, with D uncertain. V gave up 5 bases and J gave up 4 bases, with 11 bases separating them. The CDR3 covers 13 residues. Germline V gene sequence: CDR1 MNHEY, CDR2 SVGEGT. The CDR3 sequence: CASSLRGPYGYTF. In DNA form, the CDR3 reads TGTGCCAGCAGTCTCCGGGGTCCCTATGGCTACACCTTC.

This clone rates as medium-sized. This rearrangement joins TRBV11-2 to TRBJ1-3; D is perhaps TRBD1 (6 bases). Trimming took 5 bases from V and 0 from J, leaving 20 bases between them. CDR1 and CDR2 from the germline V gene are SGHAT and FQNNGV. CDR3 length: 18 amino acids. In DNA form, the CDR3 reads TGTGCCAGCAGCGCCGTTAGACAGGACCAATTCTCTGGAAACACCATATATTTT. Amino acids: CASSAVRQDQFSGNTIYF.

This rearrangement joins TRBV2 to TRBJ1-2, with 8 bases aligning to TRBD1. The CDR3 has 14 residues. V lost 11 bases to trimming and J lost 2 bases; unmatched junction nucleotides: 10. Germline CDR1 is SNHLY and CDR2 is FYNNEI. This CDR3 is CAEDPGGNNYGYTF. Written as DNA, the CDR3 is TGTGCCGAAGACCCAGGGGGCAACAACTATGGCTACACCTTC.

As regards this clone: A read error may account for a junction end that differs from germline. The CDR3 loop is CASNQNGGEAFF. The CDR3 nucleotides are TGTGCCAGCAACCAAAACGGAGGTGAAGCTTTCTTT. V usage is TRBV3-1 (or the pseudogene TRBV3-2) and J usage is TRBJ1-1; D remains unclear. The CDR3 extends over 12 amino acids. Germline values: CDR1 LGHDT, CDR2 YNNKEL (reference sequence).

Turning to this clone: The sample carries other DNA sequences with the same CDR3. The chain has TRBV27 and TRBJ2-7; D ambiguous. Germline V gene sequence: CDR1 MNHEY, CDR2 SMNVEV (reference sequence). The CDR3 is 12 residues long. Trimming left V 8 bases short and J 0 bases short, with 8 bases between. CDR3 DNA: TGTGCCAGCTTCTCCAGCTCCTACGAGCAGTACTTC. Translated: CASFSSSYEQYF.

The chain recombines TRBV20-1 with TRBJ1-1; D is unresolved. Trimming stripped 3 bases from V and 4 bases from J, with 15 bases between. The CDR3 runs to 14 residues. Germline V gene lookup returns CDR1 DFQATT and CDR2 SNEGSKA (reference sequence). This CDR3 is CSASKAPLVTEAFF. The CDR3 nucleotides are TGCAGTGCTAGTAAGGCTCCGCTAGTCACTGAAGCTTTCTTT.

V usage is TRBV11-2 and J usage is TRBJ1-1; D possibly corresponds to TRBD1 (5 bases). CDR1 is SGHAT, CDR2 FQNNGV, per germline. V lost 1 base, J lost 7 bases, and 13 bases lay in between. CDR3 length: 14 residues. The CDR3, as DNA: TGTGCCAGCAGCTTAGTGAGGGGTCGGATTGAAGCTTTCTTT. Translation: CASSLVRGRIEAFF.

This clone was counted only a few times. This specimen includes other DNA sequences encoding the same CDR3. This chain uses TRBV27 with TRBJ1-1; no reliable D call. The V end lost 0 bases, the J end lost 1 base, and 3 bases lay between the germline ends. Germline V gene lookup returns CDR1 MNHEY and CDR2 SMNVEV (reference sequence). There are 13 residues in the CDR3. This CDR3 reads CASSLSRNTEAFF. CDR3 coding DNA: TGTGCCAGCAGTTTATCCAGGAACACTGAAGCTTTCTTT.

The V gene is TRBV29-1, the J gene TRBJ2-3; the D is unclear. CDR1 SQVTM and CDR2 ANQGSEA come from the germline V gene. CDR3 length: 13 amino acids. V lost 2 bases to trimming and J lost 9 bases, with 15 bases between them. The CDR3 region is CSVESMGGSTQYF. CDR3 nucleotides: TGCAGCGTTGAATCTATGGGTGGCTCCACGCAGTATTTT.

In DNA form, the CDR3 reads TGTGCCAGCAGCTTAGGGCAGGGCCACCGAGCCCTCCACTTT. Protein: CASSLGQGHRALHF. The chain employs TRBV7-2 and TRBJ1-6; D may be TRBD1 (5 bases). This CDR3 contains 14 residues. The germline gives CDR1 SGHTA, CDR2 FQGNSA. Trimming took 1 base from V and 14 from J, leaving 15 bases between them.